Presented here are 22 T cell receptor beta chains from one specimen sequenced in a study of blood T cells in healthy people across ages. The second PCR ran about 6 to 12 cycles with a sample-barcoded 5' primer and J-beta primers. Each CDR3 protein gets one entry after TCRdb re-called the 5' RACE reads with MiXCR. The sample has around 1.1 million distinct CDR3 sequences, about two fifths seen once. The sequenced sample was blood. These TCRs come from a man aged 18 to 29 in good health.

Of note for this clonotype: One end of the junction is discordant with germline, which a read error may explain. CDR3 sequence reads: CASSPTVDRVDQEAQYF. The CDR3 DNA is TGTGCCAGCAGCCCTACGGTCGACAGGGTAGACCAAGAGGCCCAGTACTTC. This chain uses TRBV7-2 with TRBJ2-5, with TRBD1 identical over 7 bases. Germline V gene lookup returns CDR1 SGHTA and CDR2 FQGNSA. This CDR3 comprises 17 residues.

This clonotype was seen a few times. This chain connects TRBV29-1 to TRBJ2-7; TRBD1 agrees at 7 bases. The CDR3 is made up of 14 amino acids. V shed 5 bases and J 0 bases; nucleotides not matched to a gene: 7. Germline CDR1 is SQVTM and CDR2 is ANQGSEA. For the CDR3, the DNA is TGCAGCGTTCAATTGGGGGACAGCTCCTACGAGCAGTACTTC. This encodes CSVQLGDSSYEQYF.

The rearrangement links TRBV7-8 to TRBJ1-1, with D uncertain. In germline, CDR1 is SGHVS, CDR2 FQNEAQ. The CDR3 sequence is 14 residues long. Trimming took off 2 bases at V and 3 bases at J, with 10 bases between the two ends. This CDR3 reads CASSLYARDTEAFF. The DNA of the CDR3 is TGTGCCAGCAGCTTATATGCGCGGGACACTGAAGCTTTCTTT.

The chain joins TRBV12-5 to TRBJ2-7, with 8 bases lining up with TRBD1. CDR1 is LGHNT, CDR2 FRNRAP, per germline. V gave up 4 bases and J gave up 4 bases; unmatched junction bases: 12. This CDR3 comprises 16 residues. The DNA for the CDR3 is TGTGCTAGTGGTTCGGTCACGACAGGGGCAAGGTACGAGCAGTACTTC. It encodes CASGSVTTGARYEQYF.

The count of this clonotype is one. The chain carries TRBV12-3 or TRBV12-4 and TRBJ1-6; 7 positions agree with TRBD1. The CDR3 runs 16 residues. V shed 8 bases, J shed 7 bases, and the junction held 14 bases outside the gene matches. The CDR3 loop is CASARGQGSGNSPLHF. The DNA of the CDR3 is TGTGCCAGCGCTAGGGGGCAGGGATCAGGGAATTCACCCCTCCACTTT.

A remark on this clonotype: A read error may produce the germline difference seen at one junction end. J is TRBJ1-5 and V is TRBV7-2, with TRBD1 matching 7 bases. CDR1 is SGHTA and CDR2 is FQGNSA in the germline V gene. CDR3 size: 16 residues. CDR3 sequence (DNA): TGTGCCAGCAGCTTCAGGGGGAAGAATAGCGATCAGCCCCAGCATTTT. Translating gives CASSFRGKNSDQPQHF.

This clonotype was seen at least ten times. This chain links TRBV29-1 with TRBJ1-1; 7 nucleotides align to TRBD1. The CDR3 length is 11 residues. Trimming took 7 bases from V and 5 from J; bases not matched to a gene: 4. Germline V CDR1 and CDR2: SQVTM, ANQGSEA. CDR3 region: CSGTQGTEAFF. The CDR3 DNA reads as TGCAGCGGAACACAGGGGACTGAAGCTTTCTTT.

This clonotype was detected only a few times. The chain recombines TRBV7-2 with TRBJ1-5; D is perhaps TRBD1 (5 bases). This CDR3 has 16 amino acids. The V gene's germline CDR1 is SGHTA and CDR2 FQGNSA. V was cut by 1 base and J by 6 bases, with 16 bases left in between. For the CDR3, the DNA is TGTGCCAGCAGCTTAGGAAGGGATCCGGGGGTTCAGCCCCAGCATTTT. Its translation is CASSLGRDPGVQPQHF.

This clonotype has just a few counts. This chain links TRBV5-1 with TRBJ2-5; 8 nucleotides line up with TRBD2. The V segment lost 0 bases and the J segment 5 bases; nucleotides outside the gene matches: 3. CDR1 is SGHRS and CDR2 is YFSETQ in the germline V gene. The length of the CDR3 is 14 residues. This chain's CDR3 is CASSLDGTSETQYF. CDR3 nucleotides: TGCGCCAGCAGCTTGGATGGGACTAGTGAGACCCAGTACTTC.

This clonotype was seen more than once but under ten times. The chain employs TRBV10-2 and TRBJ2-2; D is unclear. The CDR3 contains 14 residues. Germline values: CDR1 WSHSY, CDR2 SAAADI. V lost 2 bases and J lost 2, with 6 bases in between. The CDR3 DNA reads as TGCGCCAGCAGTGAGGCCCCCAACACCGGGGAGCTGTTTTTT. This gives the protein CASSEAPNTGELFF.

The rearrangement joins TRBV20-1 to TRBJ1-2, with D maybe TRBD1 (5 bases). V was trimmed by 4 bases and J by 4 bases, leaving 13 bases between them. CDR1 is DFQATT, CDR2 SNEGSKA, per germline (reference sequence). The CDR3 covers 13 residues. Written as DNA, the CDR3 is TGCAGTGCTAACCCGGGACTGAGCTATGGCTACACCTTC. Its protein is CSANPGLSYGYTF.

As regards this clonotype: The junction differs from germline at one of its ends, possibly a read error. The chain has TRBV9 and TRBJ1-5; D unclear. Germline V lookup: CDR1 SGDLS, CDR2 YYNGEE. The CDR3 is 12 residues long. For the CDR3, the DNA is TGTGCCGGCAGCGTGGGTGGAGGACCCCAGCATTTT. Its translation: CAGSVGGGPQHF.

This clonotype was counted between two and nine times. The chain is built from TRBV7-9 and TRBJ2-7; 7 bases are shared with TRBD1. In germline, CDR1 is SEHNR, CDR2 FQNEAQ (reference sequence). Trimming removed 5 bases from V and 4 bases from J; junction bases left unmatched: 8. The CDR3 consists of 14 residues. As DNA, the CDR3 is TGTGCCAGCAGCGCACATCCGACAGGGTACGAGCAGTACTTC. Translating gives CASSAHPTGYEQYF. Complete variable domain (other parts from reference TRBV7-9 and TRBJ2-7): DTGVSQNPRHKITKRGQNVTFRCDPISEHNRLYWYRQTLGQGPEFLTYFQNEAQLEKSRLLSDRFSAERPKGSFSTLEIQRTEQGDSAMYLCASSAHPTGYEQYFGPGTRLTVT.

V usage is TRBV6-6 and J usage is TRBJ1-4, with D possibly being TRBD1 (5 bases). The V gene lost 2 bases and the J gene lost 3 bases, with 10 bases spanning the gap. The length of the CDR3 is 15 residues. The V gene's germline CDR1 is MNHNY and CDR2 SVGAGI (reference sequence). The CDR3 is CASSYGGLANEKLFF. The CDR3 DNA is TGTGCCAGCAGTTACGGGGGTTTGGCTAATGAAAAACTGTTTTTT.

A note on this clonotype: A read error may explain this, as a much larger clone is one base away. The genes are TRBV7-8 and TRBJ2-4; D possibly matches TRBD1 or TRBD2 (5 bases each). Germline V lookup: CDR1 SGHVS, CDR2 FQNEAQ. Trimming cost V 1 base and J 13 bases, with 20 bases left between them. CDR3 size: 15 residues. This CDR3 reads CASSLEGTGIYGQYF. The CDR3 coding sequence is TGTGCCAGCAGCTTAGAAGGGACGGGGATCTACGGGCAGTACTTC.

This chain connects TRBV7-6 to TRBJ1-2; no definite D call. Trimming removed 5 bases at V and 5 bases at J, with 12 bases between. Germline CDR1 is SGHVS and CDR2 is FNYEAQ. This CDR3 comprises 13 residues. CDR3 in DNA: TGTGCCAGCAGCACTTATATGGGTTATGGCTACACCTTC. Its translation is CASSTYMGYGYTF.

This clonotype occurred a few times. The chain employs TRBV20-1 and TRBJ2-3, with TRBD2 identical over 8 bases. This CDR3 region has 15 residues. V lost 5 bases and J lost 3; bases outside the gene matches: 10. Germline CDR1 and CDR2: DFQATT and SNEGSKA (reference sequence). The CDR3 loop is CSASPAGGQTDTQYF. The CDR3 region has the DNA TGCAGTGCTTCCCCCGCGGGGGGTCAAACAGATACGCAGTATTTT.

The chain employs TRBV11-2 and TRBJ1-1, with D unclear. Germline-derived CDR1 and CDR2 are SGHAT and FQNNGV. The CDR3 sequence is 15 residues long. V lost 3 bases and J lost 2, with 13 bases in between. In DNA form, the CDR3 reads TGTGCCAGCAGCTTTAGTATTGTCGGCAACACTGAAGCTTTCTTT. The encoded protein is CASSFSIVGNTEAFF. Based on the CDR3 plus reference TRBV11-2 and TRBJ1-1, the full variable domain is EAGVAQSPRYKIIEKRQSVAFWCNPISGHATLYWYQQILGQGPKLLIQFQNNGVVDDSQLPKDRFSAERLKGVDSTLKIQPAKLEDSAVYLCASSFSIVGNTEAFFGQGTRLTVV.

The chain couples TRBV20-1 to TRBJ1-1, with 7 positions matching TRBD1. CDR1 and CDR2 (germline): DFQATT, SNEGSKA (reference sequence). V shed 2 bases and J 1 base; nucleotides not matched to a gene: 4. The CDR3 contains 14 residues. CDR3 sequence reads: CSARSGTANTEAFF. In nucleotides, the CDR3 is TGCAGTGCTAGAAGTGGGACAGCGAACACTGAAGCTTTCTTT.

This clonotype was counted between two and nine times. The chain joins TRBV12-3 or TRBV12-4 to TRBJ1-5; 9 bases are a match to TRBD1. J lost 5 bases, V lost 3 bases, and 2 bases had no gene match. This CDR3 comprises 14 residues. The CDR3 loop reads CASSLWDRDQPQHF. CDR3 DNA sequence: TGTGCCAGCAGTTTGTGGGACAGGGATCAGCCCCAGCATTTT.

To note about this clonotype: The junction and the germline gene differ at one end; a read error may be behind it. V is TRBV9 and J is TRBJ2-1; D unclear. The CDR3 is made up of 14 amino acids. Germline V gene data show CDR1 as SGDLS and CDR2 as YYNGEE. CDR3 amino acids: CVSSPLPGYNEQFF. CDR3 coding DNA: TGTGTCAGCAGCCCCCTCCCAGGCTACAATGAGCAGTTCTTC.

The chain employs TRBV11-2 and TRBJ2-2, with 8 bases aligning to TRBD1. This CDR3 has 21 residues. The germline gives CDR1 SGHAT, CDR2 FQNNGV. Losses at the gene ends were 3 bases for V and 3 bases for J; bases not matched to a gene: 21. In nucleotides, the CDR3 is TGTGCCAGCAGCTTTGGCCGACCGCGACAGGGGCCCAACAGAGACACCGGGGAGCTGTTTTTT. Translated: CASSFGRPRQGPNRDTGELFF. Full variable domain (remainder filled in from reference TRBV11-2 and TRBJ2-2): EAGVAQSPRYKIIEKRQSVAFWCNPISGHATLYWYQQILGQGPKLLIQFQNNGVVDDSQLPKDRFSAERLKGVDSTLKIQPAKLEDSAVYLCASSFGRPRQGPNRDTGELFFGEGSRLTVL.